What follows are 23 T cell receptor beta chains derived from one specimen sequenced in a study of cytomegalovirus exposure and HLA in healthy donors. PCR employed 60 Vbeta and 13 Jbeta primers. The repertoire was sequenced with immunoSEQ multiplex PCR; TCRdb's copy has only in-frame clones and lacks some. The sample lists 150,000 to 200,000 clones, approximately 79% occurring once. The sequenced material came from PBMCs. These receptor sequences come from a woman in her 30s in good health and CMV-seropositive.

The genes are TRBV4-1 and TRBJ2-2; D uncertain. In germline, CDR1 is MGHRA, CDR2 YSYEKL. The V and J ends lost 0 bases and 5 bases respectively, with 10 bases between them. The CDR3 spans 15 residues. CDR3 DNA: TGCGCCAGCAGCCAAGATTCAGAAAATACCGGGGAGCTGTTTTTT. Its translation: CASSQDSENTGELFF.

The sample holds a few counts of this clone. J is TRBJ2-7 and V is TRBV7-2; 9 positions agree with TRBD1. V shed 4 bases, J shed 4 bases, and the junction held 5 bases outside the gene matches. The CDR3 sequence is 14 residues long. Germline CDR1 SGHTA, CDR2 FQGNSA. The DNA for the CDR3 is TGTGCCAGCAGCTCTGGACAGGGGTATTACGAGCAGTACTTC. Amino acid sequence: CASSSGQGYYEQYF.

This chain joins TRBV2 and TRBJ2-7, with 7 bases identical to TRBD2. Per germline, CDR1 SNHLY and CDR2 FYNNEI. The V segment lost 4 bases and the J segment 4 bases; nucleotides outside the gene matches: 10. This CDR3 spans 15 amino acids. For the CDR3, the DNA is TGTGCCAGCAGTGGGGAGGGCAGGGTGACGTACGAGCAGTACTTC. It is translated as CASSGEGRVTYEQYF.

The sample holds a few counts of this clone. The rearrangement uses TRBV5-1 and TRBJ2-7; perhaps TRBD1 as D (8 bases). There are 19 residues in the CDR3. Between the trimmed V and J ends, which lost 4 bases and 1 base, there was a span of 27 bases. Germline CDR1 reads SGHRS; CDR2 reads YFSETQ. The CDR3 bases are TGCGCCAGCAGCAAGGGGACAGGAGGGGAGGGAAGAACTTCCTACGAGCAGTACTTC. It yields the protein CASSKGTGGEGRTSYEQYF.

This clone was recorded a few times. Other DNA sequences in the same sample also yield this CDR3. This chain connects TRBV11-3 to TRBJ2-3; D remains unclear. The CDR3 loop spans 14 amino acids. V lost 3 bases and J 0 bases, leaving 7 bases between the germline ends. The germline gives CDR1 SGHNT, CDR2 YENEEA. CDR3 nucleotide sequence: TGTGCCAGCAGCTTCAGGCTCAGCACAGATACGCAGTATTTT. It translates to CASSFRLSTDTQYF. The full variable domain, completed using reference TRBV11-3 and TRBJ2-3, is EAGVVQSPRYKIIEKKQPVAFWCNPISGHNTLYWYLQNLGQGPELLIRYENEEAVDDSQLPKDRFSAERLKGVDSTLKIQPAELGDSAVYLCASSFRLSTDTQYFGPGTRLTVL.

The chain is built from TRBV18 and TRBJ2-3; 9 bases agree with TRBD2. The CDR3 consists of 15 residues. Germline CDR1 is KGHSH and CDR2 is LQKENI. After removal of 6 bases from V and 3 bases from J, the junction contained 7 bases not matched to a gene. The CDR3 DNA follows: TGTGCCAGCTCCCCCCGAGCGGGGGGAACAGATACGCAGTATTTT. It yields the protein CASSPRAGGTDTQYF.

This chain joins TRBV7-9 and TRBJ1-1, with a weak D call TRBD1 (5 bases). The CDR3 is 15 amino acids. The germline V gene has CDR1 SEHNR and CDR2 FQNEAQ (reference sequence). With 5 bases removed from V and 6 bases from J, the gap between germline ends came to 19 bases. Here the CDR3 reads CASSNLQGLSAEAFF. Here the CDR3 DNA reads TGTGCCAGCAGCAACCTCCAGGGTCTCTCGGCTGAAGCTTTCTTT. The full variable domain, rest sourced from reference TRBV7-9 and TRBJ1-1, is DTGVSQNPRHKITKRGQNVTFRCDPISEHNRLYWYRQTLGQGPEFLTYFQNEAQLEKSRLLSDRFSAERPKGSFSTLEIQRTEQGDSAMYLCASSNLQGLSAEAFFGQGTRLTVV.

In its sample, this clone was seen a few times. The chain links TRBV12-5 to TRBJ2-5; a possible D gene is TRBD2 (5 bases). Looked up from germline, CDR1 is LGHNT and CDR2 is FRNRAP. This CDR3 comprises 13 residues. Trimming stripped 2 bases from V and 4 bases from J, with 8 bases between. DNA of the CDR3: TGTGCTAGTGGTTTGTGGGAGCGAGAGACCCAGTACTTC. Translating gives CASGLWERETQYF.

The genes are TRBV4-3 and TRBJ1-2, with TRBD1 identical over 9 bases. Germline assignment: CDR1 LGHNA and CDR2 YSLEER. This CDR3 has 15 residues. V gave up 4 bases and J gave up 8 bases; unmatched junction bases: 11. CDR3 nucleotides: TGCGCCAGCAGCCCGACGCCTGGGACAGGGCACGGCTACACCTTC. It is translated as CASSPTPGTGHGYTF.

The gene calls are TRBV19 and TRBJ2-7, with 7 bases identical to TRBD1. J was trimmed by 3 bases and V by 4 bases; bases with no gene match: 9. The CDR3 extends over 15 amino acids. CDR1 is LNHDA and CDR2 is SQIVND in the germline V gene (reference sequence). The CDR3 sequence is CASSKGGLGLYEQYF. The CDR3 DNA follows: TGTGCCAGTAGTAAAGGGGGCCTAGGGCTCTACGAGCAGTACTTC. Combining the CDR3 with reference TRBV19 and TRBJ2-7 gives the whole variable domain DGGITQSPKYLFRKEGQNVTLSCEQNLNHDAMYWYRQDPGQGLRLIYYSQIVNDFQKGDIAEGYSVSREKKESFPLTVTSAQKNPTAFYLCASSKGGLGLYEQYFGPGTRLTVT.

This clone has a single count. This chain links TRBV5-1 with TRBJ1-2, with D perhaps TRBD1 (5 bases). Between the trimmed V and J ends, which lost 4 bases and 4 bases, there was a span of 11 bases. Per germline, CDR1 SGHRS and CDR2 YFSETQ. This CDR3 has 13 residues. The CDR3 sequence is CASSPGKPYGYTF. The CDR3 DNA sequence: TGCGCCAGCAGCCCAGGGAAACCCTATGGCTACACCTTC.

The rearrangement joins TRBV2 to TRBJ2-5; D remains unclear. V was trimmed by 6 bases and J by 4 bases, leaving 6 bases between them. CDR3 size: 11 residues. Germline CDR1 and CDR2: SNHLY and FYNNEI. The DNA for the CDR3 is TGTGCCAGCAGCCTTCTAGAGACCCAGTACTTC. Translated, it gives CASSLLETQYF.

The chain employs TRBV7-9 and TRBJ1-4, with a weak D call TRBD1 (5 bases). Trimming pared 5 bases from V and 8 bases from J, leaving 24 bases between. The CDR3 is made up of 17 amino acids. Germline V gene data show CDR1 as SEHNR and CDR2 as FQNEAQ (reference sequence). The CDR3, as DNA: TGTGCCAGCAGCGCCCCGGAACAGGACCCGGCCCCCGAAAAACTGTTTTTT. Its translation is CASSAPEQDPAPEKLFF.

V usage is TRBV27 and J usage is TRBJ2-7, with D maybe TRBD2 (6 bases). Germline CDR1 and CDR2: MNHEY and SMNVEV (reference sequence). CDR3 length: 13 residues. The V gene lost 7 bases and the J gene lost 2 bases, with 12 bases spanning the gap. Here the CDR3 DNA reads TGTGCCAGCAAACTGACGGGAGCCTACGAGCAGTACTTC. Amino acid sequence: CASKLTGAYEQYF.

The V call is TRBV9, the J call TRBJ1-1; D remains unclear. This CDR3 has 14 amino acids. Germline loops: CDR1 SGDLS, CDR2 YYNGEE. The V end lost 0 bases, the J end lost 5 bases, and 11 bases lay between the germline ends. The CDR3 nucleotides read TGTGCCAGCAGCGTAGCCAGCCACGGGACTGAAGCTTTCTTT. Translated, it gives CASSVASHGTEAFF.

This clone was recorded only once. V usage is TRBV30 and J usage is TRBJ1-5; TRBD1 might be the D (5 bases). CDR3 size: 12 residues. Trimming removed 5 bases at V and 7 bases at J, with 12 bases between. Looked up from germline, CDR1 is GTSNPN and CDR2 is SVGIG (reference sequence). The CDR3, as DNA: TGTGCCTGGGGTGCCCCAGGGCAGCCCCAGCATTTT. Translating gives CAWGAPGQPQHF.

CDR3 residues: CASSRDRGNEAFF. For the CDR3, the DNA is TGTGCCAGCAGCAGGGACAGGGGGAACGAAGCTTTCTTT. This sequence joins TRBV11-2 and TRBJ1-1; TRBD1 matches at 11 bases. Looked up from germline, CDR1 is SGHAT and CDR2 is FQNNGV. V was clipped by 5 bases and J by 8 bases; unmatched bases: 4. The length of the CDR3 is 13 residues.

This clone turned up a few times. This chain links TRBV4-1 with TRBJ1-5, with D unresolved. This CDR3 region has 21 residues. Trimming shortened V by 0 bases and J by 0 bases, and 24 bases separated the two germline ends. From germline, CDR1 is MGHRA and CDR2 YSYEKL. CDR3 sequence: CASSQDPLGPGMAYSNQPQHF. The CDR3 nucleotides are TGCGCCAGCAGCCAAGATCCCCTGGGTCCCGGGATGGCATATAGCAATCAGCCCCAGCATTTT.

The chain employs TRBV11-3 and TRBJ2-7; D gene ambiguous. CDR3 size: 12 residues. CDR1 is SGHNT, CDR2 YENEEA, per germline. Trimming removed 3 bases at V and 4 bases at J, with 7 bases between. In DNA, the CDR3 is TGTGCCAGCAGCTTTCTCCCTTACGAGCAGTACTTC. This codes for CASSFLPYEQYF.

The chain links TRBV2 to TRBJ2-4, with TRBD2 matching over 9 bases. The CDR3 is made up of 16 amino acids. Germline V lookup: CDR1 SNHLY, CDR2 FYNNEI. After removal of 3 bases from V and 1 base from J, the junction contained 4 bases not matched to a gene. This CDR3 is CASSERGGAAKNIQYF. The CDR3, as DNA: TGTGCCAGCAGTGAGCGCGGGGGGGCCGCCAAAAACATTCAGTACTTC.

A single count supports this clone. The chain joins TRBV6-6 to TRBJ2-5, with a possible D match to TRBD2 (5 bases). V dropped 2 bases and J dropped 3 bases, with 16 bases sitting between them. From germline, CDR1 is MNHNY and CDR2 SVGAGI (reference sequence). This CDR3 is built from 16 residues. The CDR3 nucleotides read TGTGCCAGCAGTTACGGCGGAGGCTACTACGAAGAGACCCAGTACTTC. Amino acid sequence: CASSYGGGYYEETQYF.

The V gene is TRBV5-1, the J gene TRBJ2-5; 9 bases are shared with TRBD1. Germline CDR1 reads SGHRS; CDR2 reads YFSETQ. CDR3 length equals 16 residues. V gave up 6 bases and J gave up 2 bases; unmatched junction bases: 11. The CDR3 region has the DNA TGCGCCAGCAATGGAGGGGGGACAGGGATACAAGAGACCCAGTACTTC. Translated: CASNGGGTGIQETQYF.

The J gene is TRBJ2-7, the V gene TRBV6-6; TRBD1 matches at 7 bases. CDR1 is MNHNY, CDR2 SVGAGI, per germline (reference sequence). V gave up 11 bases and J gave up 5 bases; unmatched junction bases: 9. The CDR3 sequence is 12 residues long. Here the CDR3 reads CACWTGSDEQYF. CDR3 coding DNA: TGTGCCTGCTGGACAGGTTCGGACGAGCAGTACTTC.